The subject of this entry is one T cell receptor beta chain. In the original analysis: It was from reference gene primer amplification that nucleated cell counts were estimated. Profiling relied on immunoSEQ multiplex PCR, and the TCRdb table lists in-frame clones only, not all of them. V, J and clone size reflect that table, while D and trimming were determined from the DNA. The sample holds about 180,000 clones, roughly 86% seen once. The data were taken from a study of blood T cell repertoires in COVID-19. The overall study: Researchers got acute and convalescent COVID-19 samples from the United States, Italy and Spain.

Germline loops: CDR1 MNHEY, CDR2 SMNVEV (reference sequence). V was shortened by 3 bases and J by 0 bases, with 5 bases between the two germline ends. CDR3 length equals 13 residues. Sequences were obtained from peripheral blood. The clonotype comes from a woman in her twenties or thirties with active or convalescent COVID-19. This chain connects TRBV27 to TRBJ1-2; D is ambiguous. The CDR3: CASSFTANYGYTF. CDR3 in DNA: TGTGCCAGCAGTTTTACGGCTAACTATGGCTACACCTTC.